Given below is one T cell receptor (beta chain) in context. It has no known antigen specificity. Within one base of it there is no much larger clone, and no base qualities were kept. The data are from a study of blood T cells in healthy people across ages (dated by TCRdb to the mid-2010s). Regarding the study in general: In model experiments, roughly one uniquely barcoded TCR beta cDNA molecule per two T cells was captured by template switching. To avoid experimental bias, donors of different ages were distributed randomly across sequencing lanes. The donors were split into four age groups: young (average about 16 years), middle-aged (over 35), aged (62) and long-lived (approximately 89). The study measured age-related changes in TCR beta repertoire diversity using deep sequencing normalized with unique cDNA molecular identifiers. The study analyzed two additional independent replicas of 1 million unique cDNA reads from the same blood draw for two donors, one aged 18 to 30 and one aged 80 or older.

The CDR3 runs 14 residues from the cysteine to the phenylalanine. Of all the DNA, just the CDR3 is kept, 42 bases in frame from base 1. The library was prepared using 5' RACE. Sequencing was carried out with an Illumina HiSeq 2500. A second roughly 7 to 11 cycle PCR used a sample-barcoded 5' primer and a J-beta primer mix. A template-switch 5' adaptor carrying 12 random nucleotides introduced a unique molecular identifier onto each TCR beta cDNA molecule. Each sample yielded at least 2.5 million CDR3-containing paired-end reads. The Mint cDNA synthesis kit, primed by a TRBC-specific oligonucleotide, was used to synthesize first-strand cDNA from all RNA. Following uracil-DNA glycosylase treatment, all cDNA underwent a first 18-cycle PCR with the universal primers M1SS and BC2_uni_R. The authors processed their data as follows. For normalization, 1 million high-quality reads, each with a distinct molecular identifier, were randomly selected from each sample. Reads sharing molecular identifiers were discarded rather than binned into consensus sequences. MiTCR, run with a Q25 quality threshold and the strictest error-elimination algorithm, handled CDR3 identification, clonotype clustering and error correction. A nonparametric unseen species model with Euler transformation was used to estimate a lower bound on total TCR beta diversity. TCRdb passed the public sequencing reads through fastp at Q25 and MiXCR, retaining productive beta sequences. Entries that share a CDR3 protein sequence are merged under the most common genes and DNA. The V and J calls and clone size come from TCRdb's table, not from the authors' own analysis. For this sample the table gives about 1.8 million distinct CDR3 sequences, of which roughly 50% were detected only once. Approximately 2.1% of the sample comes from the top ten.

Donors were 30 to 45 systemically healthy Caucasian individuals from Russia aged roughly 6 to 95 years. Each donor gave ten milliliters of peripheral blood, collected into EDTA-treated Vacutainer tubes. PBMCs were isolated by Ficoll-Paque density-gradient centrifugation, with at least 6.5 million obtained per sample. Total RNA was extracted from PBMCs with Trizol reagent, with at least 5.5 micrograms obtained per sample. Naive CD45RAhigh/CD27high T cell percentages were measured by flow cytometry on a PBMC aliquot from every donor. Overall study outcomes, separate from this receptor: Estimates of total diversity based on one million sequenced T cells were regarded as lower bounds and as underestimates. Observed TCR beta diversity per million T cells fell roughly linearly with age, and a significant reduction was already apparent by age approximately 40. The percentage of naive T cells measured by flow cytometry correlated strongly with observed TCR beta diversity. Because the CMV infection status of the donors was unknown, age-related changes in expanded clonotypes may potentially have been confounded. The long-lived group showed more naive CD4+ T cells, fewer expanded clones and increased TCR diversity than the aged group, suggesting age selection. Because profiling used bulk unsorted PBMCs, naive and antigen-experienced compartments could not be compared conclusively.

The sequencing input was blood. This TCR was recovered from a woman between 40 and 55 years old in good health. The chain is encoded by TRBV12-3 or TRBV12-4 joined to TRBJ2-5; TRBD2 lines up with 8 middle nucleotides. The J call may be mistaken, given a closer DNA end match to TRBJ2-7. The DNA reads TGTGCCAGCAGTTTCTCGGGACTAGGCATCGAGCAGTACTTC. It translates to CASSFSGLGIEQYF.